Listed below are T cell receptor beta chains from one sample, sequenced in a study of blood T cells in healthy people across ages. TCRdb fed the 5' RACE reads into MiXCR, producing one record per CDR3 protein. This table has approximately 730,000 distinct CDR3 sequences, about 55% appearing once. Sequencing was done on a sample of blood. The receptors were gathered from a man older than 75 in good health. The CDR3 runs from the conserved cysteine through the conserved F or W. A D gene is named only where the DNA matches it firmly. Some rows mark clone size as missing; the rest say once, few, many or name a class of expanded clone.

v_gene	abundance	d_gene	j_gene	CDR3nt	CDR3aa
TRBV15	-	TRBD1	TRBJ2-5	TGTGCCACCAGCAACCCCAACAGGGGGATGGAGACCCAGTACTTC	CATSNPNRGMETQYF
TRBV2	-	TRBD2	TRBJ2-3	TGTGCCAGCAGTTCCCGGACTAGCGGATGGACAGATACGCAGTATTTT	CASSSRTSGWTDTQYF
TRBV29-1	-	TRBD2	TRBJ2-3	TGCAGCGTTGAAGGGGGACTAGCGGGACCCACAGATACGCAGTATTTT	CSVEGGLAGPTDTQYF
TRBV6-5	few	TRBD2	TRBJ2-3	TGTGCCAGCAGCCAGACTAGCGGGAGCAGATACGCGTATTTT	CASSQTSGSRYAYF
TRBV7-3	-	TRBD2	TRBJ2-7	TGTGCCAGCAGCCGACCGGGACTAGCGGGGGCACCCTCCTACAATGAGCAGTACTTC	CASSRPGLAGAPSYNEQYF
TRBV15	-	-	TRBJ2-7	TGTGCCACCAGCAGAAACTCCTACGAGCAGTACTTC	CATSRNSYEQYF
TRBV10-1	few	TRBD2	TRBJ2-1	TGCGCCAGCAGTCCCGGACTAGCGCCGGGGGTTGAGCAGTTCTTC	CASSPGLAPGVEQFF
TRBV25-1	-	TRBD1	TRBJ1-4	TGTGCCAGCGCCTCGACAGGGAGGGGGGAAAAACTGTTTTTT	CASASTGRGEKLFF
TRBV24-1	-	-	TRBJ2-1	TGTGCCACCAGTGATTTGTACGGGAGCGGTTACAATGAGCAGTTCTTC	CATSDLYGSGYNEQFF
TRBV20-1	-	TRBD2	TRBJ2-1	TGCAGTGCTAGAGACAAGACTAGCGGGGGGGCCGGTCAGTTCTTC	CSARDKTSGGAGQFF
TRBV29-1	-	TRBD1	TRBJ1-4	TGCAGCTATTCGGACAGGCCGAATGAAAAACTGTTTTTT	CSYSDRPNEKLFF
TRBV20-1	-	-	TRBJ2-1	TGCAGTGCTAGGAGGACTCAGAATGAGCAGTTCTTC	CSARRTQNEQFF
TRBV6-1	-	-	TRBJ1-1	TGTGCCAGCGCTTGGCCTTCCATGAACACTGAAGCTTTCTTT	CASAWPSMNTEAFF
TRBV25-1	-	-	TRBJ2-7	TGTGCCGCCCAGGGGGGCTCAAGCTACGAGCAGTACTTC	CAAQGGSSYEQYF
TRBV6-5	once	TRBD1	TRBJ2-5	TGTGCCAGTAGATACGGGACCGGGACAGGGTCGGAGACCCAGTACTTC	CASRYGTGTGSETQYF
TRBV7-9	-	TRBD1	TRBJ2-1	TGTGCCAGCAGCTTAGAAGGGACAGTAATTTCCAATGAGCAGTTCTTC	CASSLEGTVISNEQFF
TRBV4-1	-	TRBD1	TRBJ2-3	TGCGCCAGCAGCCAACCCCGATTGGGGGACAGATACGCGTATTTT	CASSQPRLGDRYAYF
TRBV12-3/TRBV12-4	-	-	TRBJ2-3	TGTGCCAGCAGCCAGGGTGGAAAGGGATACGCGTATTTT	CASSQGGKGYAYF
TRBV20-1	few	TRBD1	TRBJ1-1	TGCAGTGCCGTCCCTATGGGGACAGCCAACAGGGAAGCTTTCTTT	CSAVPMGTANREAFF
TRBV19	-	TRBD1	TRBJ2-5	TGTGCCAGTAGTAACCGGGACAGTCCAAGAGGGACCCAGTACTTC	CASSNRDSPRGTQYF
TRBV5-1	-	TRBD2	TRBJ2-1	TGCGCCAGCAGCTTGGGACTAGCGGGAGTCGCTGAGCAGTTCTTC	CASSLGLAGVAEQFF
TRBV5-1	-	TRBD2	TRBJ2-1	TGTGCCAGCAGTCAAATCGGACTAGCGGGATACAATGAGCAGTTCTTC	CASSQIGLAGYNEQFF
TRBV20-1	few	-	TRBJ2-4	TGCAGTGCTAACCAGGGGGGCGGCATTCAGTACTTC	CSANQGGGIQYF
TRBV12-3/TRBV12-4	-	TRBD2	TRBJ2-5	TGTGCCAGCACCCTGGGGTCTAGCGGGAATCTACGAGACCAGTACTTC	CASTLGSSGNLRDQYF
TRBV2	-	-	TRBJ2-6	TGTGCCAGCAGTGGGGCCCGTTTGGATTCCTCTGGGGCCAACGTCCTGACTTTC	CASSGARLDSSGANVLTF
TRBV29-1	-	-	TRBJ1-2	TGCAGCGTCGGACAAGCGGATGGCTACACCTTC	CSVGQADGYTF
TRBV29-1	-	-	TRBJ2-1	TGCAGCGCAGTAGATCGGCGACTTCCCTACAATGAGCAGTTCTTC	CSAVDRRLPYNEQFF
TRBV2	-	-	TRBJ2-3	TGTGCCAGCAGTGATCCCCTAGCCCACAGATACGCGTATTTT	CASSDPLAHRYAYF
TRBV7-8	-	TRBD2	TRBJ2-1	TGTGCCAGCAGCTTACCCAGACTAGCGGGAGTCAACAATGAGCAGTTCTTC	CASSLPRLAGVNNEQFF
TRBV7-8	few	-	TRBJ2-1	TGTGCCAGCAGCCGCGGGCCGAACAATGAGCAGTTCTTC	CASSRGPNNEQFF
TRBV20-1	few	TRBD1	TRBJ1-6	TGCAGTGCAGTCCGGGACAGGGTTGCTAATTCACCCCTCCACTTT	CSAVRDRVANSPLHF
TRBV7-3	-	-	TRBJ2-3	TGTGCCAGCAGCTTAGGAGTTCCGGGACTAGATACGCAGTATTTT	CASSLGVPGLDTQYF
TRBV20-1	-	-	TRBJ2-1	TGCAGTGCCCCGGACCCCTACAATGAGCAGTTCTTC	CSAPDPYNEQFF
TRBV11-2	-	-	TRBJ1-1	TGTGCCAGCAGCATCGCCGGGACTAAGAACACTGAAGCTTTCTTT	CASSIAGTKNTEAFF
TRBV4-2	-	-	TRBJ2-4	TGTGCCAGCAGCCCCGCCGGGACGGCTCTAGCCAAAAACATTCAGTACTTC	CASSPAGTALAKNIQYF
TRBV5-5	-	-	TRBJ2-1	TGTGCCAGCAGCCAGGGAGGGGGAGGTCCCTACAATGAGCAGTTCTTC	CASSQGGGGPYNEQFF
TRBV18	few	TRBD2	TRBJ2-3	TGTGCCAGCTCACCACCGGGACTAGCGGGAGGGAGCACAGATACGCAGTATTTT	CASSPPGLAGGSTDTQYF
TRBV4-2	few	TRBD1	TRBJ2-3	TGTGCCAGCAGCGAGTCGTCCGGGACAGCCGGGAAACACAGATACGCGTATTTT	CASSESSGTAGKHRYAYF
TRBV29-1	-	-	TRBJ1-2	TGCAGCGTTGAAGGTTGGGGACGGACTAACTATGGCTACACCTTC	CSVEGWGRTNYGYTF
TRBV20-1	-	TRBD2	TRBJ2-2	TGCAGTGCAAACCAAGGACTAGCGGGAGGAGTTTTAAGGACCGGGGAGCTGTTTTTT	CSANQGLAGGVLRTGELFF
TRBV7-2	-	-	TRBJ2-1	TGTGCCAGCAGCTTAATCGTGCGGACCGACAATGAGCAGTTCTTC	CASSLIVRTDNEQFF
TRBV10-3	few	-	TRBJ2-6	TGTGCCATCAGTGAGATAGGGGTTCTCGCCTCTGGGGCCAACGTCCTGACTTTC	CAISEIGVLASGANVLTF
TRBV21-1	-	-	TRBJ1-1	TGTGCCAGCAGCAAAGCGAGGGCAGGGGGTATGAACACTGAAGCTTTCTTT	CASSKARAGGMNTEAFF
TRBV20-1	-	-	TRBJ2-3	TGCAGTGCTACTTTCGCCTCGCACAGATACGCGTATTTT	CSATFASHRYAYF
TRBV3-1	few	TRBD1	TRBJ2-7	TGTGCCAGCAGCCCCACCGGGACAGGACGCTACGAGCAGTACTTC	CASSPTGTGRYEQYF
TRBV11-2	-	TRBD1	TRBJ2-1	TGTGCCAGCAGCTTGAGACAGGGTGGCAATGAGCAGTTCTTC	CASSLRQGGNEQFF
TRBV5-1	-	TRBD2	TRBJ2-1	TGCGCCAGCAGCCCACTAGCGGGAGGTTTAAATGAGCAGTTCTTC	CASSPLAGGLNEQFF
TRBV20-1	-	-	TRBJ2-7	TGCAGTGCTATAAGTCCCTCTAGAGGAAGTTCCTACGAGCAGTACTTC	CSAISPSRGSSYEQYF
TRBV9	-	-	TRBJ1-1	TGTGCCAGCAGCGATGGGGCGAACACTGAAGCTTTCTTT	CASSDGANTEAFF
TRBV15	once	-	TRBJ1-5	TGTGCCACCAGCCCACGCACAGGGTCCAATCAGCCCCAGCATTTT	CATSPRTGSNQPQHF
TRBV6-1	-	TRBD2	TRBJ2-7	TGTGCCAGCAGGGGACTAGCGGGGGCCTACGAGCAGTACTTC	CASRGLAGAYEQYF
TRBV3-1	-	-	TRBJ2-7	TGTGCCAGCAGCCAAGTTGAGACAGGCGGCTACGAGCAGTACTTC	CASSQVETGGYEQYF
TRBV12-3/TRBV12-4	-	-	TRBJ2-7	TGTGCCAGCAGTTTGCAGCGGGCCTACGAGCAGTACTTC	CASSLQRAYEQYF
TRBV2	-	-	TRBJ1-2	TGTGCCAGCAGTGATCGGCAGTATGGCTACACCTTC	CASSDRQYGYTF
TRBV28	-	TRBD2	TRBJ2-7	TGTGCCAGCAGTTTGGGGGCCCTAGCGGGAGGACTCTACGAGCAGTACTTC	CASSLGALAGGLYEQYF
TRBV2	few	TRBD1	TRBJ2-2	TGTGCCAGCAGTGTGGGACAGGCGAACACCGGGGAGCTGTTTTTT	CASSVGQANTGELFF
TRBV28	-	-	TRBJ2-1	TGTGCCAGCAGTCCAGAGGGACTCCCATCCTACAATGAGCAGTTCTTC	CASSPEGLPSYNEQFF
TRBV2	few	-	TRBJ2-3	TGTGCCGGGGGGGGACAGGGCACAGATACGCAGTATTTT	CAGGGQGTDTQYF
TRBV7-9	-	-	TRBJ2-7	TGTGCCAGCAGCTTATTTCCAGCGAAATACAATGAGCAGTACTTC	CASSLFPAKYNEQYF